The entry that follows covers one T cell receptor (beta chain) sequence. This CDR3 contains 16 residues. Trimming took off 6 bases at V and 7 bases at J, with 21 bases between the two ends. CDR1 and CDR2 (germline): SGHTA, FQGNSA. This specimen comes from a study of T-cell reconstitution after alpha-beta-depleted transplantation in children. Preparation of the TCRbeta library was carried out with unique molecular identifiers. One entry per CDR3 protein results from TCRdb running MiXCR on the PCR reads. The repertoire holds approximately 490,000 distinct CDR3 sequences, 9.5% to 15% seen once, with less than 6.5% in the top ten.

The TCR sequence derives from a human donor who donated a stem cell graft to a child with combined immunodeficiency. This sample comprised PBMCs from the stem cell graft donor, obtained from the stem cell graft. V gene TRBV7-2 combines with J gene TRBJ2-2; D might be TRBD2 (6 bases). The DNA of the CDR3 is TGTGCCAGCAGGCTCAAGGGACTCCAAGTTAACGGGGAGCTGTTTTTT. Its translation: CASRLKGLQVNGELFF.